These 14 T cell receptor beta chains were all obtained from the same sample, sequenced in a study of graft-versus-host responses after intestinal transplantation. Clones were sequenced by immunoSEQ multiplex PCR, and TCRdb holds only the in-frame ones, with some missing. The sample shows some 86,000 clones, about 87% of them seen only once. The antigens of these receptors remain unknown. The sequenced sample was unstimulated CD4+ T cells sorted from spleen or lymph node cells, obtained before transplant. Source of these receptors: a human donor who was the organ donor for an intestinal transplant.

This chain links TRBV5-8 with TRBJ2-7, with D maybe TRBD1 (5 bases). V lost 6 bases to trimming and J lost 4 bases, with 20 bases between them. Germline V gene data show CDR1 as SGHTS and CDR2 as YDEGEE. The CDR3 has 15 amino acids. The CDR3 reads CASTSQGFRLYEQYF. The CDR3, as DNA: TGTGCCAGCACCTCCCAGGGCTTCAGACTTTACGAGCAGTACTTC.

This rearrangement joins TRBV9 to TRBJ1-1, with D perhaps matching TRBD1 (6 bases). With 2 bases removed from V and 2 bases from J, the gap between germline ends came to 7 bases. The CDR3 loop spans 13 amino acids. CDR1 SGDLS and CDR2 YYNGEE come from the germline V gene. CDR3 amino acids: CASSVGTNTEAFF. CDR3 bases: TGTGCCAGCAGCGTGGGGACAAACACTGAAGCTTTCTTT.

The V gene is TRBV7-9, the J gene TRBJ2-5, with D possibly being TRBD2 (5 bases). Trimming cost V 2 bases and J 5 bases, with 15 bases left between them. The CDR3 loop spans 15 amino acids. CDR1 is SEHNR and CDR2 is FQNEAQ in the germline V gene (reference sequence). CDR3 sequence: CASSLKPGWVETQYF. The CDR3 nucleotides are TGTGCCAGCAGCTTAAAACCGGGGTGGGTGGAGACCCAGTACTTC.

The chain uses TRBV11-3 and TRBJ2-3; 9 bases agree with TRBD2. This CDR3 comprises 15 residues. The germline V gene encodes CDR1 SGHNT and CDR2 YENEEA. With 4 bases clipped from V and 7 bases from J, the junction kept 9 bases outside the gene matches. CDR3 nucleotide sequence: TGTGCCAGCAGCTCCTTTGCGGGGGGGATAAATACGCAGTATTTT. Translated, it gives CASSSFAGGINTQYF.

The chain links TRBV6-4 to TRBJ2-3; D perhaps matches TRBD2 (6 bases). CDR3 length equals 15 residues. The V gene's germline CDR1 is MRHNA and CDR2 SNTAGT. Trimming pared 0 bases from V and 5 bases from J, leaving 12 bases between. Written as DNA, the CDR3 is TGTGCCAGCAGTGACTCCGGGACTGCCTTAGATACGCAGTATTTT. Encoded protein: CASSDSGTALDTQYF.

This rearrangement joins TRBV19 to TRBJ2-5, with 8 positions matching TRBD1. CDR3 length equals 14 residues. Germline V CDR1 and CDR2: LNHDA, SQIVND (reference sequence). V shed 3 bases, J shed 6 bases, and the junction held 6 bases outside the gene matches. CDR3: CASSIETGAKTQYF. The CDR3 region has the DNA TGTGCCAGTAGTATCGAGACAGGGGCTAAGACCCAGTACTTC. Supplemented by reference TRBV19 and TRBJ2-5, the full variable domain reads DGGITQSPKYLFRKEGQNVTLSCEQNLNHDAMYWYRQDPGQGLRLIYYSQIVNDFQKGDIAEGYSVSREKKESFPLTVTSAQKNPTAFYLCASSIETGAKTQYFGPGTRLLVL.

The V gene is TRBV5-1, the J gene TRBJ2-5; TRBD1 agrees at 7 bases. The CDR3 contains 15 residues. J gave up 4 bases and V 2 bases, and 8 bases lay outside the gene matches. Germline V gene sequence: CDR1 SGHRS, CDR2 YFSETQ. The CDR3 reads CASSFGDRESETQYF. In DNA, the CDR3 is TGCGCCAGCAGCTTCGGTGACAGGGAGTCAGAGACCCAGTACTTC.

This chain connects TRBV18 to TRBJ1-5, with a possible D match to TRBD1 (6 bases). Germline V CDR1 and CDR2: KGHSH, LQKENI. This CDR3 is 14 amino acids long. Trimming left V 5 bases short and J 1 base short, with 9 bases between. CDR3 in DNA: TGTGCCAGCTCAGAGGGACAAAGCAATCAGCCCCAGCATTTT. It yields the protein CASSEGQSNQPQHF.

This rearrangement joins TRBV28 to TRBJ2-7, with D possibly being TRBD2 (5 bases). The CDR3 length is 14 residues. In germline, CDR1 is MDHEN, CDR2 SYDVKM. V dropped 8 bases and J dropped 4 bases, with 18 bases sitting between them. In nucleotides, the CDR3 is TGTGCCAGCGGTTCACTAGTCCCAATTTACGAGCAGTACTTC. Its protein product is CASGSLVPIYEQYF.

The rearrangement joins TRBV29-1 to TRBJ2-7; perhaps TRBD2 as D (6 bases). There are 14 residues in the CDR3. Germline V gene lookup returns CDR1 SQVTM and CDR2 ANQGSEA. Trimming left V 6 bases short and J 0 bases short, with 15 bases between. CDR3 residues: CSVGGLPPSYEQYF. The CDR3 nucleotides are TGCAGCGTGGGGGGACTGCCGCCCTCCTACGAGCAGTACTTC.

J is TRBJ1-5 and V is TRBV19, with D uncertain. Germline CDR1 LNHDA, CDR2 SQIVND (reference sequence). Trimming pared 5 bases from V and 0 bases from J, leaving 5 bases between. This CDR3 is 13 amino acids long. CDR3 loop: CASSAVSNQPQHF. The DNA of the CDR3 is TGTGCCAGTAGTGCAGTTAGCAATCAGCCCCAGCATTTT.

A word on this clone: The germline gene is not matched at one end of the junction; a read error may be the cause. This chain uses TRBV2 with TRBJ1-2, with a tentative D call TRBD1 (5 bases). Germline CDR1 and CDR2: SNHLY and FYNNEI. This CDR3 has 14 amino acids. The CDR3 here is CASRQLYNVAASGF. The CDR3 nucleotides are TGTGCCAGCCGACAGTTATACAACGTTGCCGCTTCAGGCTTC. The full variable domain, rest sourced from reference TRBV2 and TRBJ1-2, is EPEVTQTPSHQVTQMGQEVILRCVPISNHLYFYWYRQILGQKVEFLVSFYNNEISEKSEIFDDQFSVERPDGSNFTLKIRSTKLEDSAMYFCASRQLYNVAASGFGSGTRLTVV.

This chain links TRBV21-1 with TRBJ1-4. TRBV21-1 is listed as a pseudogene. The CDR3 length is 15 residues. The CDR3 protein is CASSKQAGRDEKLFF. For the CDR3, the DNA is TGTGCCAGCAGCAAACAGGCAGGGAGGGATGAAAAACTGTTTTTT.

This clone was seen a single time. The V and J genes are TRBV18 and TRBJ2-6, with 8 bases identical to TRBD2. Germline lookup yields CDR1 KGHSH and CDR2 LQKENI. J gave up 1 base and V 0 bases, and 5 bases lay outside the gene matches. This CDR3 has 18 residues. The CDR3 DNA reads TGTGCCAGCTCACCACCGGGGCTAGCGGGTTCTGGGGCCAACGTCCTGACTTTC. Encoded protein: CASSPPGLAGSGANVLTF.